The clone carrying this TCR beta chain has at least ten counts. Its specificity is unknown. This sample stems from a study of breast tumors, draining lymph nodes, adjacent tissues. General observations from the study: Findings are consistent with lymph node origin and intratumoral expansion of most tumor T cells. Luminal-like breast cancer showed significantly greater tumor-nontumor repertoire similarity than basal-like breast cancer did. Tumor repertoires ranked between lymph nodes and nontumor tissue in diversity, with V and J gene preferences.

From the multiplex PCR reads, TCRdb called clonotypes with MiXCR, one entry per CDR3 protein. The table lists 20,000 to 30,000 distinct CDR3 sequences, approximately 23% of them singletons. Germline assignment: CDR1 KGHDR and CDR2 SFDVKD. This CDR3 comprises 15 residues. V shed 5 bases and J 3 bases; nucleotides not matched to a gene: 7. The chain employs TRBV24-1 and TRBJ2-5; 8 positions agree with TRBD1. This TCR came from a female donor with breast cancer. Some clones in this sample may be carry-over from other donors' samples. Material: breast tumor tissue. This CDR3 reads CATSGTGLFEETQYF. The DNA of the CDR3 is TGTGCCACCAGTGGGACAGGGTTATTTGAAGAGACCCAGTACTTC.